One sample yielded the 31 T cell receptor beta chains listed below, sequenced in a study of blood T cell repertoires in COVID-19. Assay: immunoSEQ multiplex PCR; the TCRdb copy retains only in-frame clones and omits some. This sample has about 120,000 clones, with more than 70% found just once. The specimen was peripheral blood. The receptors derive from a human donor in a cohort sampled during active COVID-19.

V gene TRBV5-6 combines with J gene TRBJ2-4; 7 bases match TRBD1. The CDR3 is made up of 16 amino acids. Unmatched junction bases numbered 7, after V lost 4 bases and J lost 0 bases. Germline CDR1 is SGHDT and CDR2 is YYEEEE. The CDR3 DNA is TGTGCCAGCAGCCCGGGACAGATCCTAGCCAAAAACATTCAGTACTTC. Encoded protein: CASSPGQILAKNIQYF.

The genes are TRBV13 and TRBJ2-7; D call uncertain. Trimming removed 5 bases from V and 0 bases from J, with 5 bases in between. Germline lookup yields CDR1 PRHDT and CDR2 FYEKMQ (reference sequence). This CDR3 is built from 12 residues. CDR3 residues: CASSPHSYEQYF. The DNA for the CDR3 is TGTGCCAGCAGCCCCCACTCCTACGAGCAGTACTTC. Together with reference TRBV13 and TRBJ2-7, the CDR3 gives the full variable domain: AAGVIQSPRHLIKEKRETATLKCYPIPRHDTVYWYQQGPGQDPQFLISFYEKMQSDKGSIPDRFSAQQFSDYHSELNMSSLELGDSALYFCASSPHSYEQYFGPGTRLTVT.

This clone was found once. The CDR3 DNA reads TGTGCCAGCAGCCAAGATAGGCTAGCGGGAGCGTCCCCTACCTACGAGCAGTACTTC. It translates to CASSQDRLAGASPTYEQYF. The chain is built from TRBV3-1 (or the pseudogene TRBV3-2) and TRBJ2-7; 10 bases align to TRBD2. The CDR3 loop spans 19 amino acids. V shed 0 bases, J shed 2 bases, and the junction held 13 bases outside the gene matches. Germline V CDR1 and CDR2: LGHDT, YNNKEL (reference sequence).

V usage is TRBV6-5 and J usage is TRBJ1-1; D call uncertain. CDR1 MNHEY and CDR2 SVGAGI come from the germline V gene. Trimming shortened V by 7 bases and J by 3 bases, and 15 bases separated the two germline ends. The CDR3 has 14 residues. In DNA, the CDR3 is TGTGCCAGCAACCTCCCCGGGAGATACACTGAAGCTTTCTTT. This codes for CASNLPGRYTEAFF.

V and J are TRBV9 and TRBJ2-7, with D possibly matching TRBD2 (6 bases). Trimming removed 0 bases from V and 5 bases from J, with 12 bases in between. The CDR3 is 14 amino acids. The germline CDR1 and CDR2 sequences are SGDLS and YYNGEE. CDR3 bases: TGTGCCAGCAGCGTAGCTGAGGGCGGGGACGAGCAGTACTTC. It codes for CASSVAEGGDEQYF.

The rearrangement links TRBV4-1 to TRBJ1-5, with D possibly matching TRBD1 (6 bases). The V gene lost 0 bases and the J gene lost 6 bases, with 15 bases spanning the gap. The CDR3 is 16 amino acids. Germline CDR1 and CDR2: MGHRA and YSYEKL. This CDR3 reads CASSQDWAGVPQPQHF. In DNA, the CDR3 is TGCGCCAGCAGCCAAGATTGGGCAGGGGTGCCTCAGCCCCAGCATTTT.

This clone was counted a single time. CDR3 DNA sequence: TGCAGCGCTATGGAGGGCCTCTACAATGAGCAGTTCTTC. Translation gives CSAMEGLYNEQFF. The chain links TRBV29-1 to TRBJ2-1; TRBD2 is a possible D gene (6 bases). The germline gives CDR1 SQVTM, CDR2 ANQGSEA. V was pared by 7 bases and J by 3 bases, with 13 bases between. This CDR3 comprises 13 residues.

This clone was detected only a few times. The chain recombines TRBV2 with TRBJ1-1; a possible D gene is TRBD1 (6 bases). CDR1 is SNHLY and CDR2 is FYNNEI in the germline V gene. V was pared by 5 bases and J by 8 bases, with 15 bases between. The CDR3 runs 13 residues. The CDR3 DNA reads as TGTGCCAGCAGTCAACTTAGGACAGCAGAAGCTTTCTTT. Its translation is CASSQLRTAEAFF.

This chain uses TRBV28 with TRBJ2-7, with a possible D match to TRBD1 (6 bases). V lost 7 bases, J lost 2 bases, and 15 bases lay in between. The CDR3 is 14 residues long. Per the germline V gene, CDR1 is MDHEN and CDR2 is SYDVKM. CDR3 protein: CASNLPGTPYEQYF. CDR3 in DNA: TGTGCCAGCAATCTTCCGGGGACACCCTACGAGCAGTACTTC.

This chain uses TRBV28 with TRBJ1-2; no firm D call. The ends were cut back, 4 bases at V and 0 bases at J, with 6 bases in the middle. The CDR3 contains 13 residues. From germline, CDR1 is MDHEN and CDR2 SYDVKM. The CDR3 reads CASSSRPNYGYTF. As DNA, the CDR3 is TGTGCCAGCAGTTCGAGGCCTAACTATGGCTACACCTTC.

The rearrangement links TRBV6-5 to TRBJ2-1; 12 nucleotides align to TRBD2. J lost 2 bases, V lost 8 bases, and 4 bases had no gene match. Per germline, CDR1 MNHEY and CDR2 SVGAGI. CDR3 length: 15 residues. CDR3 in DNA: TGTGCCAGCGGGCTAGCGGGGGGGCCCTACAATGAGCAGTTCTTC. This sequence encodes CASGLAGGPYNEQFF.

The rearrangement joins TRBV6-5 to TRBJ1-1, with D perhaps matching TRBD1 (6 bases). CDR1 MNHEY and CDR2 SVGAGI come from the germline V gene. The CDR3 is made up of 13 amino acids. V shed 4 bases and J shed 1 base, with 7 bases lying between them. The CDR3 protein is CASSSGQNTEAFF. DNA for the CDR3: TGTGCCAGCAGTTCGGGACAGAACACTGAAGCTTTCTTT.

The chain is built from TRBV5-1 and TRBJ2-5; 10 bases fit TRBD1. Germline V gives CDR1 SGHRS, CDR2 YFSETQ. The CDR3 is 15 amino acids. The V and J ends lost 6 bases and 5 bases, in that order; junction bases with no gene match: 10. This CDR3 reads CASIEGQGKRETQYF. CDR3 in DNA: TGCGCCAGCATAGAGGGACAGGGGAAACGCGAGACCCAGTACTTC.

The chain carries TRBV19 and TRBJ1-4, with 7 bases aligning to TRBD1. This CDR3 contains 13 residues. The V gene end was trimmed by 10 bases and the J gene end by 7 bases; junction bases not matched to a gene: 9. In germline, CDR1 is LNHDA, CDR2 SQIVND (reference sequence). The DNA of the CDR3 is TGTGCCACCCGACAGGGTGTGACTGAAAAACTGTTTTTT. It codes for CATRQGVTEKLFF.

The genes are TRBV5-4 and TRBJ2-7, with a weak D call TRBD2 (7 bases). V gave up 3 bases and J gave up 4 bases, with 20 bases separating them. This CDR3 is 16 amino acids long. The germline V gene encodes CDR1 SGHNT and CDR2 YYREEE (reference sequence). The CDR3 DNA is TGTGCCAGCAGCTCAAATACAGGCCGGGGGGCGTACGAGCAGTACTTC. Translation: CASSSNTGRGAYEQYF.

This clone has more than one count but fewer than ten. V is TRBV27 and J is TRBJ2-4; no reliable D call. The CDR3 length is 15 residues. Trimming left V 5 bases short and J 0 bases short, with 11 bases between. The germline gives CDR1 MNHEY, CDR2 SMNVEV (reference sequence). The chain's CDR3 is CASSRNTVAKNIQYF. The CDR3 DNA sequence: TGTGCCAGCAGTCGAAATACGGTAGCCAAAAACATTCAGTACTTC.

The chain's CDR3 is CASSQAYRGSSYEQYF. For the CDR3, the DNA is TGTGCCAGCAGCCAAGCATACAGGGGGAGCTCCTACGAGCAGTACTTC. The chain uses TRBV3-1 (or the pseudogene TRBV3-2) and TRBJ2-7; 8 nucleotides agree with TRBD1. The CDR3 extends over 16 amino acids. J gave up 0 bases and V 1 base, and 5 bases lay outside the gene matches. Germline V gives CDR1 LGHDT, CDR2 YNNKEL (reference sequence).

The gene calls are TRBV25-1 and TRBJ1-5; the match to TRBD1 covers 10 bases. Germline assignment: CDR1 MGHDK and CDR2 SYGVNS. Losses at the gene ends were 9 bases for V and 7 bases for J; bases not matched to a gene: 3. CDR3 length: 12 residues. The CDR3 protein is CASGQGGQPQHF. The DNA of the CDR3 is TGTGCCAGTGGACAGGGGGGCCAGCCCCAGCATTTT.

The rearrangement uses TRBV5-5 and TRBJ1-2, with D possibly TRBD1 on 5 matching bases. Germline CDR1 is SGHKS and CDR2 is YYEKEE (reference sequence). Trimming left V 0 bases short and J 7 bases short, with 13 bases between. The CDR3 is 14 amino acids. The CDR3 DNA sequence: TGTGCCAGCAGCTTGGGCTCCACTACAGGTGGCTACACCTTC. As protein: CASSLGSTTGGYTF. Variable domain in full (rest from reference TRBV5-5 and TRBJ1-2): DAGVTQSPTHLIKTRGQQVTLRCSPISGHKSVSWYQQVLGQGPQFIFQYYEKEERGRGNFPDRFSARQFPNYSSELNVNALLLGDSALYLCASSLGSTTGGYTFGSGTRLTVV.

The chain uses TRBV27 and TRBJ2-7; 9 bases are shared with TRBD1. CDR3 size: 16 residues. V trimming: 0 bases; J trimming: 4 bases; junction bases outside the gene matches: 7. In germline, CDR1 is MNHEY, CDR2 SMNVEV (reference sequence). The CDR3 sequence: CASSLSNRGPIYEQYF. The DNA of the CDR3 is TGTGCCAGCAGTTTATCAAACAGGGGGCCGATTTACGAGCAGTACTTC.

This clone was seen more than once but under ten times. The chain recombines TRBV18 with TRBJ1-4; a possible D gene is TRBD1 (5 bases). The germline CDR1 and CDR2 sequences are KGHSH and LQKENI. There are 13 residues in the CDR3. Trimming removed 3 bases from V and 8 bases from J, with 10 bases in between. The CDR3 region is CASSPQGGEKLFF. The CDR3 DNA reads TGTGCCAGCTCACCCCAGGGAGGCGAAAAACTGTTTTTT.

This clone has at least ten counts. This sequence joins TRBV7-9 and TRBJ2-7, with D tentatively TRBD1 (6 bases). The ends were cut back, 5 bases at V and 3 bases at J, with 14 bases in the middle. Germline V gene data show CDR1 as SEHNR and CDR2 as FQNEAQ (reference sequence). The CDR3 contains 14 residues. CDR3 amino acids: CASSGYRTVYEQYF. CDR3 nucleotide sequence: TGTGCCAGCAGCGGATATCGGACAGTCTACGAGCAGTACTTC.

Notes on this clone: A read error may account for a junction end that differs from germline. The chain has TRBV12-5 and TRBJ2-6; TRBD2 is a possible D gene (5 bases). The CDR3 covers 13 residues. CDR1 and CDR2 from the germline V gene are LGHNT and FRNRAP. In DNA, the CDR3 is TGTGCTAGTGGGGACTCTGGAGCCAACGTCCTGACTTTC. Translation: CASGDSGANVLTF.

As regards this clone: Additional DNA sequences in this sample encode the identical CDR3. The genes are TRBV7-2 and TRBJ2-7; 9 bases map to TRBD2. Germline V gene sequence: CDR1 SGHTA, CDR2 FQGNSA. CDR3 length equals 16 residues. With 6 bases clipped from V and 1 base from J, the junction kept 10 bases outside the gene matches. The chain's CDR3 is CASSWGGGGASYEQYF. CDR3 nucleotides: TGTGCCAGCAGTTGGGGAGGCGGGGGGGCTTCCTACGAGCAGTACTTC.

The chain joins TRBV27 to TRBJ1-1; D call uncertain. The germline V gene has CDR1 MNHEY and CDR2 SMNVEV (reference sequence). The CDR3 is 14 residues long. V was trimmed by 2 bases and J by 6 bases, leaving 13 bases between them. CDR3 residues: CASSLTLSRAEAFF. DNA of the CDR3: TGTGCCAGCAGTTTAACACTTTCACGGGCTGAAGCTTTCTTT.

The chain couples TRBV6-6 to TRBJ2-7, with D maybe TRBD2 (6 bases). V lost 6 bases and J lost 6, with 21 bases in between. The CDR3 spans 15 residues. Germline V lookup: CDR1 MNHNY, CDR2 SVGAGI (reference sequence). The CDR3 sequence is CASSYRGTLKLEQYF. The CDR3 DNA sequence: TGTGCCAGCAGCTACCGCGGGACCCTAAAGCTCGAGCAGTACTTC.

The rearrangement uses TRBV7-9 and TRBJ2-7, with D unresolved. The V end was cut by 5 bases, the J end by 2 bases, with 13 bases between. There are 14 residues in the CDR3. Looked up from germline, CDR1 is SEHNR and CDR2 is FQNEAQ (reference sequence). CDR3 nucleotides: TGTGCCAGCAGCGTGGCACTATACCCCTACGAGCAGTACTTC. Its translation: CASSVALYPYEQYF.

The V call is TRBV2, the J call TRBJ1-2, with no clear D. Germline V gene lookup returns CDR1 SNHLY and CDR2 FYNNEI. Trimming removed 5 bases from V and 2 bases from J, with 6 bases in between. This CDR3 comprises 12 residues. In DNA, the CDR3 is TGTGCCAGCAGTCGGGAGAACTATGGCTACACCTTC. It specifies CASSRENYGYTF. Complete variable domain (other parts from reference TRBV2 and TRBJ1-2): EPEVTQTPSHQVTQMGQEVILRCVPISNHLYFYWYRQILGQKVEFLVSFYNNEISEKSEIFDDQFSVERPDGSNFTLKIRSTKLEDSAMYFCASSRENYGYTFGSGTRLTVV.

This sequence joins TRBV9 and TRBJ2-1; perhaps TRBD2 as D (5 bases). V was trimmed by 4 bases and J by 6 bases, leaving 5 bases between them. Germline CDR1 SGDLS, CDR2 YYNGEE. The CDR3 is 11 amino acids. As DNA, the CDR3 is TGTGCCAGCAGCACTAGCAATGAGCAGTTCTTC. This codes for CASSTSNEQFF.

This chain uses TRBV27 with TRBJ1-2; 9 nucleotides agree with TRBD1. V was pared by 10 bases and J by 6 bases, with 6 bases of the junction left unmatched. CDR1 MNHEY and CDR2 SMNVEV come from the germline V gene (reference sequence). The CDR3 is 12 residues long. The CDR3 coding sequence is TGTGCCACTAGGGACAGGGAGGATGGCTACACCTTC. It is translated as CATRDREDGYTF.

J is TRBJ2-7 and V is TRBV10-3, with 7 bases fitting TRBD1. V lost 4 bases to trimming and J lost 2 bases; unmatched junction nucleotides: 14. The CDR3 is made up of 17 amino acids. CDR1 and CDR2 from the germline V gene are ENHRY and SYGVKD. This CDR3 is CAISGQGQQWDAYEQYF. CDR3 DNA: TGTGCCATCAGTGGCCAGGGACAGCAGTGGGATGCCTACGAGCAGTACTTC.